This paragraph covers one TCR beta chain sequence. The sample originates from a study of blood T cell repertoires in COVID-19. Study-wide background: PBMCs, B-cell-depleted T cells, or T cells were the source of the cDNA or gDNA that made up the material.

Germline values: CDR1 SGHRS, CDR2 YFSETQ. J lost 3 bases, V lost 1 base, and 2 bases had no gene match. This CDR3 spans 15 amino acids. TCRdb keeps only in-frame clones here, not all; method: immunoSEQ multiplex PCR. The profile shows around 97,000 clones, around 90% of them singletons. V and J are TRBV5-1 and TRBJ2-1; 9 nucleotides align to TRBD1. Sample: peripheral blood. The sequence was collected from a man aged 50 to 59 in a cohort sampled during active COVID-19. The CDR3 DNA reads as TGCGCCAGCAGCTTGTCGGGACAGGGCTACAATGAGCAGTTCTTC. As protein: CASSLSGQGYNEQFF.